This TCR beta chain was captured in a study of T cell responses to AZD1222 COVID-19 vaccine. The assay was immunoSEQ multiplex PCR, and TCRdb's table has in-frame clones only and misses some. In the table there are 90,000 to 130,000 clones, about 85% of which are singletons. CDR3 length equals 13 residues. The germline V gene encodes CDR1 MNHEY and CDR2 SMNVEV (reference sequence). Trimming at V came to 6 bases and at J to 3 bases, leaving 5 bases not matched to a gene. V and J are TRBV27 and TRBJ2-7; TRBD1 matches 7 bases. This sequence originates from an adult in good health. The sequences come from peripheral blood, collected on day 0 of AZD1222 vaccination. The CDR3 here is CASRTGTVYEQYF. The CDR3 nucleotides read TGTGCCAGCAGGACCGGGACAGTCTACGAGCAGTACTTC.